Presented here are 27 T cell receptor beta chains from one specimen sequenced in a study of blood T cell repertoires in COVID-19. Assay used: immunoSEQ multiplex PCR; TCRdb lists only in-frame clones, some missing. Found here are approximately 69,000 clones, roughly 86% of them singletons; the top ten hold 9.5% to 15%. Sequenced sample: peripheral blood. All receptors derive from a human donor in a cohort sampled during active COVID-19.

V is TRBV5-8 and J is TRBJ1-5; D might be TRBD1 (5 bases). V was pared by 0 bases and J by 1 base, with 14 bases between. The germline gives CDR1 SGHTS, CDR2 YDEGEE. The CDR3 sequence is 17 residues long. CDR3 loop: CASSLASDSVSNQPQHF. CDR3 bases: TGTGCCAGCAGCTTGGCTTCAGACAGTGTCAGCAATCAGCCCCAGCATTTT.

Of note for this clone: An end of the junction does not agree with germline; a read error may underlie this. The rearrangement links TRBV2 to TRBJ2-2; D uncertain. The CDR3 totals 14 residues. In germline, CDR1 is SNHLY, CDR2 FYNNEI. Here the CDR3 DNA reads TGTGCCAGTCAGACTGTAACGAACGCCGGGGAGCTGTTTTTT. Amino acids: CASQTVTNAGELFF. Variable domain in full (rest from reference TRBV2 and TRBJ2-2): EPEVTQTPSHQVTQMGQEVILRCVPISNHLYFYWYRQILGQKVEFLVSFYNNEISEKSEIFDDQFSVERPDGSNFTLKIRSTKLEDSAMYFCASQTVTNAGELFFGEGSRLTVL.

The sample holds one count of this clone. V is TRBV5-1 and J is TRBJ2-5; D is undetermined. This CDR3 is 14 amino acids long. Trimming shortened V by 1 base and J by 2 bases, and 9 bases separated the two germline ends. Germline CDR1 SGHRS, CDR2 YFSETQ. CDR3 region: CASSLMAKQETQYF. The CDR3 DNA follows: TGCGCCAGCAGCTTGATGGCAAAACAAGAGACCCAGTACTTC.

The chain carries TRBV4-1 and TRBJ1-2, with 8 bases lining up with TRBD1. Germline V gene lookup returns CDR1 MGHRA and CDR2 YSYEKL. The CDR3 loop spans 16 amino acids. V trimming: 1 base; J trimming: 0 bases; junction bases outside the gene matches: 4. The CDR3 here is CASSQAGQVANYGYTF. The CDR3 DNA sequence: TGCGCCAGCAGCCAAGCGGGACAGGTCGCTAACTATGGCTACACCTTC.

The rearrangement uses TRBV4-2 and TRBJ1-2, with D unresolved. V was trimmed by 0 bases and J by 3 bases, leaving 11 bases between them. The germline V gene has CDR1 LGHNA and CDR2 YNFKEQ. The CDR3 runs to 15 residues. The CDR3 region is CASSQEMEGYYGYTF. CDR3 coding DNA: TGTGCCAGCAGCCAAGAGATGGAGGGCTACTATGGCTACACCTTC.

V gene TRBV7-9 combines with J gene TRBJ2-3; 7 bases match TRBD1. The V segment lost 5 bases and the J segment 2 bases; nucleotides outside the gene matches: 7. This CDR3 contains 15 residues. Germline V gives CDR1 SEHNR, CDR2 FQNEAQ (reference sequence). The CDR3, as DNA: TGTGCCAGCAGCGCGGACAGGTACCTCACAGATACGCAGTATTTT. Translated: CASSADRYLTDTQYF.

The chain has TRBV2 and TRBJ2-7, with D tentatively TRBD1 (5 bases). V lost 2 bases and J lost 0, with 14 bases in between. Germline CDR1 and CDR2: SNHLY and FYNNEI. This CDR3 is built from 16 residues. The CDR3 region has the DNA TGTGCCAGCAGTGAATTTTCTGGGGCTGGCTCCTACGAGCAGTACTTC. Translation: CASSEFSGAGSYEQYF. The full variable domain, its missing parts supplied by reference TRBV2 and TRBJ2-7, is EPEVTQTPSHQVTQMGQEVILRCVPISNHLYFYWYRQILGQKVEFLVSFYNNEISEKSEIFDDQFSVERPDGSNFTLKIRSTKLEDSAMYFCASSEFSGAGSYEQYFGPGTRLTVT.

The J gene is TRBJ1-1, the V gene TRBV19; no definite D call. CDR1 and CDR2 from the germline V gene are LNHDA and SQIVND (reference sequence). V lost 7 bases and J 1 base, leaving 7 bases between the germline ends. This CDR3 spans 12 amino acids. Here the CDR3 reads CASNWRNTEAFF. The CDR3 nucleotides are TGTGCCAGTAATTGGAGGAACACTGAAGCTTTCTTT.

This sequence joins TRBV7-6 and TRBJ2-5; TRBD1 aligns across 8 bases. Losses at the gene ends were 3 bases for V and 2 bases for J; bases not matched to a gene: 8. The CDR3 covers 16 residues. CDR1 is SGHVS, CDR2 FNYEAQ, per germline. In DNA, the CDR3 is TGTGCCAGCAGCTTCGGACAGGGAGTAGGACAAGAGACCCAGTACTTC. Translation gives CASSFGQGVGQETQYF.

For the CDR3, the DNA is TGTGCCAGCAGTTTCCGGACAGGGAAGAACTATGGCTACACCTTC. Its protein product is CASSFRTGKNYGYTF. The chain joins TRBV27 to TRBJ1-2, with 8 bases that match TRBD1. From germline, CDR1 is MNHEY and CDR2 SMNVEV (reference sequence). J gave up 2 bases and V 3 bases, and 5 bases lay outside the gene matches. The CDR3 length is 15 residues.

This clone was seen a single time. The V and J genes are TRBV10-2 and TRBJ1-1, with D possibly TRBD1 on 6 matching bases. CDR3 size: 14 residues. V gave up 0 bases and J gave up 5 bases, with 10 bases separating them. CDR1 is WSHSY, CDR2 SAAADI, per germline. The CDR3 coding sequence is TGCGCCAGCAGTGAGTCTTACAGGGTAACTGAAGCTTTCTTT. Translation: CASSESYRVTEAFF.

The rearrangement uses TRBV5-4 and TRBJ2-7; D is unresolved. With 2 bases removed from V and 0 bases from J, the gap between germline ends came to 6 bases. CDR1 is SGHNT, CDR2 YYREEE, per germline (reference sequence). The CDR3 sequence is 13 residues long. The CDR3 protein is CASSFVSSYEQYF. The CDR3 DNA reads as TGTGCCAGCAGCTTTGTCAGCTCCTACGAGCAGTACTTC.

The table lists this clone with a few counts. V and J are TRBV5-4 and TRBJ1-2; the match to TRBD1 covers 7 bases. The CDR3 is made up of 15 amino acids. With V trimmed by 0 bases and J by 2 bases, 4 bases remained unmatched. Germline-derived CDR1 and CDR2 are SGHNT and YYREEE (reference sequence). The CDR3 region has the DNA TGTGCCAGCAGCTTGGTGGGACAGTTCAACTATGGCTACACCTTC. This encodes CASSLVGQFNYGYTF.

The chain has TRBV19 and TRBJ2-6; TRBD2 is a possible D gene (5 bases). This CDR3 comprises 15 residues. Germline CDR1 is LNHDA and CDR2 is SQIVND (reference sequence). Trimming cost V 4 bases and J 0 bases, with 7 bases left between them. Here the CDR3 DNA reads TGTGCCAGTAGTAATGGGAGCTCTGGGGCCAACGTCCTGACTTTC. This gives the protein CASSNGSSGANVLTF.

DNA for the CDR3: TGTGCCAGTAGTATCGCGGAGAACACTGAAGCTTTCTTT. Protein product: CASSIAENTEAFF. This sequence joins TRBV19 and TRBJ1-1; D gene uncertain. The germline V gene encodes CDR1 LNHDA and CDR2 SQIVND (reference sequence). Trimming removed 3 bases from V and 1 base from J, with 6 bases in between. CDR3 length: 13 amino acids.

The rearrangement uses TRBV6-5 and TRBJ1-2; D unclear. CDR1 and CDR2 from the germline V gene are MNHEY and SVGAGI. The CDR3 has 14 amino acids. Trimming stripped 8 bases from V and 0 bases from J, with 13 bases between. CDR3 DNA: TGTGCCAGCGCACGGGAACCCGCTAACTATGGCTACACCTTC. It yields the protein CASAREPANYGYTF.

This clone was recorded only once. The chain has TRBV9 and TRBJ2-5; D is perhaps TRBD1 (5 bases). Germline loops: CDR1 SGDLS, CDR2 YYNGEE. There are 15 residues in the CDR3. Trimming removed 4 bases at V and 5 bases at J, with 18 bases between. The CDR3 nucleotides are TGTGCCAGCAGCCCAGGACCCCAGGGTTGGGAGACCCAGTACTTC. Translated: CASSPGPQGWETQYF.

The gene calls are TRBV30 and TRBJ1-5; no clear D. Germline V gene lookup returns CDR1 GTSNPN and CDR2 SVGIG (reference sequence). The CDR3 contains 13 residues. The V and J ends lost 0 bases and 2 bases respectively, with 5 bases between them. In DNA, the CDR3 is TGTGCCTGGAGTGTGCCAGGCAATCAGCCCCAGCATTTT. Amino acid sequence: CAWSVPGNQPQHF.

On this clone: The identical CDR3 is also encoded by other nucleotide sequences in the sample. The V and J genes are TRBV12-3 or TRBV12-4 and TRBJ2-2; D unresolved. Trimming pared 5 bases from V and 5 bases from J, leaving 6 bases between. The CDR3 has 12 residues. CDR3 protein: CASSSRTGELFF. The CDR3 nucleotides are TGTGCCAGCAGTAGCCGGACCGGGGAGCTGTTTTTT.

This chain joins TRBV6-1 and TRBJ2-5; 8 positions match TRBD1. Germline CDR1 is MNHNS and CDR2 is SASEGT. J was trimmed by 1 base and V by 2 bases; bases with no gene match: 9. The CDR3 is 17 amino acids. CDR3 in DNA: TGTGCCAGCAGTGAACAATCAGGACAGGGTCCCCAAGAGACCCAGTACTTC. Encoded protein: CASSEQSGQGPQETQYF.

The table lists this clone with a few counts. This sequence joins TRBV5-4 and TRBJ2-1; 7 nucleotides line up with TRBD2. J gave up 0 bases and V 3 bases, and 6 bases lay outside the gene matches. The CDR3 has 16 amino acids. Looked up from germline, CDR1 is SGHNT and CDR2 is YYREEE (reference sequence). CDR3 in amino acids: CASSSGGRNSYNEQFF. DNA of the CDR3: TGTGCCAGCAGCTCGGGGGGTCGTAACTCCTACAATGAGCAGTTCTTC.

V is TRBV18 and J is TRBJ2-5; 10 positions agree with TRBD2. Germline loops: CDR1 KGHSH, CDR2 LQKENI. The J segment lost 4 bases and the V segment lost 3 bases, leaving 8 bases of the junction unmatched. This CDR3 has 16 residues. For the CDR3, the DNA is TGTGCCAGCTCACCGACCGGGACTAGCGCAGGAGAGACCCAGTACTTC. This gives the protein CASSPTGTSAGETQYF.

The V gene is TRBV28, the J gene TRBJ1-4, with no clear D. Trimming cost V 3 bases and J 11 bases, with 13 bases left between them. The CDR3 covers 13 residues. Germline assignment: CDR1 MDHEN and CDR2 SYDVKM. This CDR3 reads CASSFAGTWKLFF. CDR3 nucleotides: TGTGCCAGCAGTTTCGCAGGTACTTGGAAACTGTTTTTT.

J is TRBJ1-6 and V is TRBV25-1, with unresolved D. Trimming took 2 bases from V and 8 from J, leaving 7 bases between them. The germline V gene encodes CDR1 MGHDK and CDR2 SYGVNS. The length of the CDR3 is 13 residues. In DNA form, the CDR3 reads TGTGCCAGCAGTGAAAGCCCCGATTCACCCCTCCACTTT. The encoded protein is CASSESPDSPLHF.

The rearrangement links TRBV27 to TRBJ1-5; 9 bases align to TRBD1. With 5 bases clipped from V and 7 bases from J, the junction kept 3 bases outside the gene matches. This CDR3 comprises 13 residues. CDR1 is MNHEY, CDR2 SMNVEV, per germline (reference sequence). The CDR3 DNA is TGTGCCAGCAGTCTAGGACAGGGGCAGCCCCAGCATTTT. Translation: CASSLGQGQPQHF.

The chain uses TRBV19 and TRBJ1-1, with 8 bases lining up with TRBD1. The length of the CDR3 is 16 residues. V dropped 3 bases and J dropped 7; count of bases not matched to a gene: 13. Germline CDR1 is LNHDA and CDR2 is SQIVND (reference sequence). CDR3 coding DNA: TGTGCCAGTAGTATCGCCAGGGGGCAGGGTACGGGTGAAGCTTTCTTT. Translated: CASSIARGQGTGEAFF.

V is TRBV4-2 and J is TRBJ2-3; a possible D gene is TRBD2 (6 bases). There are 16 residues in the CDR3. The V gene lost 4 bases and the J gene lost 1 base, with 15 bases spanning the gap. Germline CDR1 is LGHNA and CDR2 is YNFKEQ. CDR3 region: CASSPRLVRGTDTQYF. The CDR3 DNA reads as TGTGCCAGCAGCCCCCGACTAGTGAGGGGCACAGATACGCAGTATTTT.